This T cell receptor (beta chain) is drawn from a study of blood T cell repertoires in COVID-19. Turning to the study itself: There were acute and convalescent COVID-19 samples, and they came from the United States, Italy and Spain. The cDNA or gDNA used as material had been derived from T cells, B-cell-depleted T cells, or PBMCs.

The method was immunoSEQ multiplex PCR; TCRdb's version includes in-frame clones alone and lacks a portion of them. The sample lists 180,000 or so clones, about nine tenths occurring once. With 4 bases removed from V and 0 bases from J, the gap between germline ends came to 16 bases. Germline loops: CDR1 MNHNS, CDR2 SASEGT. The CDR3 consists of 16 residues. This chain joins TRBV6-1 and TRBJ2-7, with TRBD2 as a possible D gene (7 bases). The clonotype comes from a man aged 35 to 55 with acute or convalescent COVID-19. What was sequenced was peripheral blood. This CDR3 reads CASSALSGGRSYEQYF. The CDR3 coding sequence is TGTGCCAGCAGTGCGCTCTCGGGGGGCCGCTCCTACGAGCAGTACTTC.